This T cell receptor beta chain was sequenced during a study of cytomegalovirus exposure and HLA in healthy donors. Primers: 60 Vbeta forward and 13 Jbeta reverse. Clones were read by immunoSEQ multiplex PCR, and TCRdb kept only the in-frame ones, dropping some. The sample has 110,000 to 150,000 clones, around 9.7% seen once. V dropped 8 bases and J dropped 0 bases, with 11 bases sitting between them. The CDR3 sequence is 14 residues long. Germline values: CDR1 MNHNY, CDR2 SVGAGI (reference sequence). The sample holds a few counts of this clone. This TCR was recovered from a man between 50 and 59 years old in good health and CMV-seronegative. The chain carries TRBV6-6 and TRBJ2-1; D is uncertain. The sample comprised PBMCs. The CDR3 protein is CASGGRTSYNEQFF. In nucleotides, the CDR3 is TGTGCCAGCGGCGGTAGAACCTCCTACAATGAGCAGTTCTTC.